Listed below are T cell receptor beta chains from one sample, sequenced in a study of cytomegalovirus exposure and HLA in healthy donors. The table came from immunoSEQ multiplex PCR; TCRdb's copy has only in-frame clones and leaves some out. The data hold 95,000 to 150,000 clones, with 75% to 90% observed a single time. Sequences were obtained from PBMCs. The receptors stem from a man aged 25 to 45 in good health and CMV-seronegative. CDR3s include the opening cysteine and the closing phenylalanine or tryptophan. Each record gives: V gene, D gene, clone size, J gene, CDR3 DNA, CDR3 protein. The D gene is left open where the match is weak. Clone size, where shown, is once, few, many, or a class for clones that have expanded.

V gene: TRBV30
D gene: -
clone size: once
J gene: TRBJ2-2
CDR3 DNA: TGTGCCTGGAGTGTATGGGCGGGCGGGGAGCTGTTTTTT
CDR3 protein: CAWSVWAGGELFF

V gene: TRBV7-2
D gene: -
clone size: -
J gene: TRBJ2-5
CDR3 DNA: TGTGCCAGCAGCCCGATAGATGGAGAGACCCAGTACTTC
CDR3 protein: CASSPIDGETQYF

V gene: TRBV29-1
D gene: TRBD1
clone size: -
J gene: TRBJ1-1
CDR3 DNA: TGCAGCGTTGCGGGTCCGACAGGGACGACTGAAGCTTTCTTT
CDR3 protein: CSVAGPTGTTEAFF

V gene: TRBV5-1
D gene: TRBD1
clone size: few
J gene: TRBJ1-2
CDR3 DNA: TGCGCCAGCAGCTCCGGACAGGGGGCCTCCTATGGCTACACCTTC
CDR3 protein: CASSSGQGASYGYTF

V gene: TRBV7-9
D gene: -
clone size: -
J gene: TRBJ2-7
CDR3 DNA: TGTTCCAGCATCTCTTTCACAGGGTCGAAGGACGAGCAGTACTTC
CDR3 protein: CSSISFTGSKDEQYF

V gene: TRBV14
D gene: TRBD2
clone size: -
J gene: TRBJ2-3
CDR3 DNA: TGTGCCAGCAGCCCGAGCGGGGGGCAGAGCACAGATACGCAGTATTTT
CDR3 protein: CASSPSGGQSTDTQYF

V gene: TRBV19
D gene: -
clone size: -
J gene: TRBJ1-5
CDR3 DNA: TGTGCCAGTACCCTCCTGGGGGCAAATCAGCCCCAGCATTTT
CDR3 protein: CASTLLGANQPQHF

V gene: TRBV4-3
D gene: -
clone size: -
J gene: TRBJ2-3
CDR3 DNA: TGCGCCAGCAGCCAAATCCGAAGCAGGACAGATACGCAGTATTTT
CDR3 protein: CASSQIRSRTDTQYF

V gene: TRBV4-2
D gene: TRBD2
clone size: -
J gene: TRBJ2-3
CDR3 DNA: TGTGCCAGCAGCCAAGTAGGGGGACTAGCGGGGGGTTTTGAGACAGATACGCAGTATTTT
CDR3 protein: CASSQVGGLAGGFETDTQYF

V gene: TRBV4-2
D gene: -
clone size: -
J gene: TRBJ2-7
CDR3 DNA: TGTGCCAGCAGCCAAGATTTAGCTGCCTACGAGCAGTACTTC
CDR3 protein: CASSQDLAAYEQYF